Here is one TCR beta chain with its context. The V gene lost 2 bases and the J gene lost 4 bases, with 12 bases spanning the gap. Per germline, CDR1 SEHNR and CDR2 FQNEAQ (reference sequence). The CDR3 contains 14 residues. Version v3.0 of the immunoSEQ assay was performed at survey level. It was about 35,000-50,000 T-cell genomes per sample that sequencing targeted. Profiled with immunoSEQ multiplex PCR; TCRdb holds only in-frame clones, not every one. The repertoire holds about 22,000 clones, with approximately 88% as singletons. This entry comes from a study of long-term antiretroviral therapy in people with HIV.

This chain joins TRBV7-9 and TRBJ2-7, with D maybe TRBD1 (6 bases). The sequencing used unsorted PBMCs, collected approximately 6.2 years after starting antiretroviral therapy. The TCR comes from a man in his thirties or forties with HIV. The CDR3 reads CASSLTTGHYEQYF. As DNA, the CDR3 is TGTGCCAGCAGCTTAACGACAGGTCATTACGAGCAGTACTTC.